The entry below gives a single T cell receptor (beta chain) sequence along with its context. Its matching antigen is unknown. This sample was included in a study of OX40 agonist ivuxolimab in advanced cancers. Germline CDR1 is MNHEY and CDR2 is SMNVEV (reference sequence). The CDR3 runs 14 residues. V was pared by 6 bases and J by 3 bases, with 5 bases of the junction left unmatched. Study-level results: On average, CD8+ T cells had more expanded clones than CD4+.

The table came from immunoSEQ multiplex PCR; TCRdb's copy has only in-frame clones and leaves some out. The sample shows 35,000 to 40,000 clones, 70% to 80% of them seen only once. The sequence came from an adult with an advanced solid tumor such as melanoma, head and neck, liver or kidney cancer. The sample was CD4+ or CD8+ T cells sorted from blood, taken in a trial of the OX40 agonist ivuxolimab. The chain uses TRBV27 and TRBJ2-7; 10 bases are a match to TRBD2. CDR3 residues: CASRLAGPGYEQYF. CDR3 nucleotides: TGTGCCAGCAGACTAGCGGGACCTGGCTACGAGCAGTACTTC.